This T cell receptor (beta chain) was recovered during a study of blood T cells in healthy people across ages. Peripheral blood samples of roughly 9.8 milliliters were drawn from each donor. A sample-barcoded 5' primer and a J-beta primer mix were used in a second PCR of roughly 7 to 12 cycles. One entry per CDR3 protein results from TCRdb running MiXCR on the 5' RACE reads. Of roughly 680,000 distinct CDR3 sequences in the sample, roughly 50% were seen once. The junction had 5 bases not matched to a gene; V was cut back by 6 bases and J by 1 base. CDR3 length: 15 amino acids. This rearrangement joins TRBV12-3 or TRBV12-4 to TRBJ2-5; TRBD1 agrees at 10 bases. The sequencing sample was made of blood. The TCR sequence derives from a woman between 55 and 75 years old in good health. The CDR3 DNA sequence: TGTGCCAGCAGGGGGAGGACAGGGGGCCAAGAGACCCAGTACTTC. It specifies CASRGRTGGQETQYF.